These T cell receptor beta chains were read from a single sample in a study of shared clonotypes between healthy human individuals. The repertoire was sequenced with immunoSEQ multiplex PCR; TCRdb's copy has only in-frame clones and lacks some. The table lists roughly 810,000 clones, 95% to 97% of them singletons, with around 0.21% in the top ten. Sequenced: naive CD8+ T cells sorted from blood. These receptor sequences come from a man younger than 40 in good health. The conserved cysteine and the conserved F or W are not part of the CDR3 here.

J gene | V gene | CDR3 protein
TRBJ2-1 | TRBV29-1 | SVRREGLFNEQF
TRBJ2-1 | TRBV5-6 | ASSLGSGLAGVFYNEQF
TRBJ1-3 | TRBV6-5 | ASAPGAYSGNTIY
TRBJ2-1 | TRBV7-8 | ASSKPGLAGGGEQF
TRBJ2-6 | TRBV5-6 | ASTSYRADSGANVLT
TRBJ1-1 | TRBV6-1 | ASSDHTRQGGTEAF
TRBJ2-7 | TRBV30 | AWSVGQGTYEQY
TRBJ2-7 | TRBV5-1 | ASSTYRGQRSREQY
TRBJ2-1 | TRBV9 | ASGYAISGNYNEQF
TRBJ1-5 | TRBV15 | ATSGPEVGGQPQH
TRBJ2-1 | TRBV11-2 | ASSLDLPRQF
TRBJ2-1 | TRBV7-9 | AGQRESSYNEQF
TRBJ2-1 | TRBV5-1 | ASSFRLGTDNYEQF
TRBJ2-2 | TRBV6-5 | ASSYYKTGELF
TRBJ2-7 | TRBV5-1 | ASSAGQTRGRGAEQY
TRBJ2-3 | TRBV10-1 | ASSESTAYTDTQY
TRBJ1-2 | TRBV9 | ASSVGDGGTANYGYT
TRBJ1-5 | TRBV27 | ASSSRGNQPQH
TRBJ2-5 | TRBV9 | ASSAGQVRETQY
TRBJ2-7 | TRBV6-5 | ASSSPRDTGYEQY
TRBJ1-1 | TRBV29-1 | SVEEGAVYTEAF
TRBJ2-1 | TRBV5-5 | ASSIRVGSYNEQF
TRBJ2-3 | TRBV19 | ASSIPGGLLDTQY
TRBJ2-5 | TRBV5-6 | ASGDRDIKD
TRBJ2-1 | TRBV4-1 | ASATGQGFNEQF